The 32 T cell receptor beta chains below come from one sample, sequenced in a study of PD-L1 blockade in urothelial cancer. TCRdb's table, derived via immunoSEQ multiplex PCR, lists solely in-frame clones and lacks some. The top ten clones hold less than 40% of a sample with some 32,000 clones, roughly 82% of them seen once. The sample here was PBMCs, taken around atezolizumab (anti-PD-L1) treatment. These receptors originate from a man aged 60 to 75 with urothelial cancer.

The genes are TRBV6-1 and TRBJ1-1, with a possible D match to TRBD1 (6 bases). The CDR3 is 14 amino acids. Trimming pared 4 bases from V and 4 bases from J, leaving 13 bases between. CDR1 is MNHNS and CDR2 is SASEGT in the germline V gene. CDR3 sequence: CASSVDGGLTEAFF. DNA for the CDR3: TGTGCCAGCAGTGTCGACGGGGGGCTCACTGAAGCTTTCTTT.

The genes are TRBV5-1 and TRBJ2-2; TRBD1 aligns across 12 bases. After removal of 5 bases from V and 3 bases from J, the junction contained 14 bases not matched to a gene. The CDR3 is made up of 19 amino acids. Germline CDR1 reads SGHRS; CDR2 reads YFSETQ. CDR3 sequence reads: CASRGGGQGARRDTGELFF. The CDR3 DNA reads as TGCGCCAGCAGAGGTGGGGGACAGGGGGCACGGAGGGACACCGGGGAGCTGTTTTTT. Variable domain in full (rest from reference TRBV5-1 and TRBJ2-2): KAGVTQTPRYLIKTRGQQVTLSCSPISGHRSVSWYQQTPGQGLQFLFEYFSETQRNKGNFPGRFSGRQFSNSRSEMNVSTLELGDSALYLCASRGGGQGARRDTGELFFGEGSRLTVL.

The chain links TRBV5-1 to TRBJ2-7; 8 nucleotides align to TRBD2. Germline trimming cut 4 bases from V and 4 bases from J; bases unmatched to any gene: 13. The CDR3 length is 16 residues. Germline V gene sequence: CDR1 SGHRS, CDR2 YFSETQ. The CDR3 nucleotides are TGCGCCAGCAGCCCTGGATTGGCTAGCGGGTTGTACGAGCAGTACTTC. Its translation is CASSPGLASGLYEQYF. Supplemented by reference TRBV5-1 and TRBJ2-7, the full variable domain reads KAGVTQTPRYLIKTRGQQVTLSCSPISGHRSVSWYQQTPGQGLQFLFEYFSETQRNKGNFPGRFSGRQFSNSRSEMNVSTLELGDSALYLCASSPGLASGLYEQYFGPGTRLTVT.

V gene TRBV5-4 combines with J gene TRBJ2-2; maybe TRBD2 (6 bases). CDR3 length: 14 amino acids. Germline V CDR1 and CDR2: SGHNT, YYREEE (reference sequence). Between the trimmed V and J ends, which lost 4 bases and 5 bases, there was a span of 12 bases. CDR3 DNA: TGTGCCAGCAGCCAAACCGGGGGTACCGGGGAGCTGTTTTTT. This gives the protein CASSQTGGTGELFF.

The V and J genes are TRBV19 and TRBJ2-3, with a possible D match to TRBD1 (5 bases). V was trimmed by 11 bases and J by 4 bases, leaving 16 bases between them. The CDR3 length is 13 residues. CDR1 LNHDA and CDR2 SQIVND come from the germline V gene (reference sequence). The CDR3 region is CASSQGGADTQYF. The CDR3 DNA sequence: TGTGCCTCCTCCCAGGGCGGCGCAGATACGCAGTATTTT.

This chain joins TRBV6-5 and TRBJ2-1, with TRBD1 identical over 7 bases. V was pared by 5 bases and J by 12 bases, with 7 bases of the junction left unmatched. Germline values: CDR1 MNHEY, CDR2 SVGAGI. The CDR3 spans 12 residues. The CDR3 is CASSTRGFVQFF. CDR3 DNA: TGTGCCAGCAGTACCAGGGGGTTTGTGCAGTTCTTC.

The rearrangement joins TRBV11-3 to TRBJ2-3; 7 positions match TRBD2. CDR1 and CDR2 from the germline V gene are SGHNT and YENEEA. The J segment lost 1 base and the V segment lost 0 bases, leaving 4 bases of the junction unmatched. This CDR3 contains 16 residues. CDR3 in DNA: TGTGCCAGCAGCTTAGAAGCGGGAAAGGGCACAGATACGCAGTATTTT. It codes for CASSLEAGKGTDTQYF.

This clone was detected many times. The genes are TRBV19 and TRBJ2-5; 11 bases map to TRBD1. V lost 6 bases to trimming and J lost 4 bases; unmatched junction nucleotides: 7. CDR3 length: 15 amino acids. Germline lookup yields CDR1 LNHDA and CDR2 SQIVND (reference sequence). The CDR3 spells CASRKDRGPAETQYF. The CDR3 nucleotides read TGTGCCAGTAGAAAGGACAGGGGGCCCGCAGAGACCCAGTACTTC.

The chain couples TRBV27 to TRBJ2-7, with TRBD2 matching 7 bases. The CDR3 is made up of 15 amino acids. Germline assignment: CDR1 MNHEY and CDR2 SMNVEV (reference sequence). With V trimmed by 2 bases and J by 6 bases, 10 bases remained unmatched. CDR3 protein: CASSLDPSGVREQYF. The CDR3 region has the DNA TGTGCCAGCAGTTTAGACCCAAGCGGGGTTCGCGAGCAGTACTTC.

CDR3: CASSVKGGGVTDTQYF. CDR3 coding DNA: TGTGCCAGCAGCGTAAAAGGGGGCGGGGTGACAGATACGCAGTATTTT. This sequence joins TRBV9 and TRBJ2-3; D possibly corresponds to TRBD1 (7 bases). The CDR3 length is 16 residues. The germline V and J ends were trimmed by 1 base and 3 bases, with 15 bases remaining between them. Germline CDR1 is SGDLS and CDR2 is YYNGEE.

The CDR3 nucleotides read TGTGCCAGCAGTGATAATAGCGGGTTGTACAATGAGCAGTTCTTC. Translating gives CASSDNSGLYNEQFF. The chain links TRBV2 to TRBJ2-1, with 7 bases fitting TRBD2. The CDR3 runs 15 residues. Germline lookup yields CDR1 SNHLY and CDR2 FYNNEI. V lost 3 bases and J lost 4; bases outside the gene matches: 6.

In DNA, the CDR3 is TGTGCCAGCAGCCCGCGGACTAGCTACGAGCAGTACTTC. Residues: CASSPRTSYEQYF. V and J are TRBV7-6 and TRBJ2-7; 7 nucleotides match TRBD2. V shed 5 bases and J 3 bases; nucleotides not matched to a gene: 4. Germline loops: CDR1 SGHVS, CDR2 FNYEAQ. This CDR3 has 13 amino acids. Based on the CDR3 plus reference TRBV7-6 and TRBJ2-7, the full variable domain is GAGVSQSPRYKVTKRGQDVALRCDPISGHVSLYWYRQALGQGPEFLTYFNYEAQQDKSGLPNDRFSAERPEGSISTLTIQRTEQRDSAMYRCASSPRTSYEQYFGPGTRLTVT.

V is TRBV9 and J is TRBJ2-3, with 12 bases matching TRBD2. The CDR3 totals 20 residues. CDR1 is SGDLS and CDR2 is YYNGEE in the germline V gene. Losses at the gene ends were 3 bases for V and 4 bases for J; bases not matched to a gene: 18. The CDR3 loop reads CASSGDSLAGGPVRSDTQYF. The CDR3 DNA follows: TGTGCCAGCAGCGGCGACTCTCTAGCGGGGGGGCCGGTTCGTTCAGATACGCAGTATTTT.

The rearrangement joins TRBV6-5 to TRBJ1-2, with 8 bases lining up with TRBD1. Germline V gene data show CDR1 as MNHEY and CDR2 as SVGAGI. V shed 6 bases, J shed 4 bases, and the junction held 7 bases outside the gene matches. The CDR3 length is 14 residues. The CDR3 here is CASSKTGVVYGYTF. As DNA, the CDR3 is TGTGCCAGCAGCAAGACAGGGGTGGTCTATGGCTACACCTTC.

This chain connects TRBV7-9 to TRBJ2-7; 7 nucleotides match TRBD2. Germline V lookup: CDR1 SEHNR, CDR2 FQNEAQ (reference sequence). J gave up 0 bases and V 5 bases, and 7 bases lay outside the gene matches. The CDR3 covers 15 residues. CDR3 loop: CASSSSGTISYEQYF. CDR3 sequence (DNA): TGTGCCAGCAGCAGTTCCGGGACTATCTCCTACGAGCAGTACTTC.

The CDR3 nucleotides read TGTGCCTGGGGGACAGGGGGCACAGATACGCAGTATTTT. Amino acids: CAWGTGGTDTQYF. The genes are TRBV30 and TRBJ2-3; 10 positions match TRBD1. The CDR3 has 13 residues. With V trimmed by 5 bases and J by 1 base, 0 bases remained unmatched. Germline V gives CDR1 GTSNPN, CDR2 SVGIG (reference sequence).

The chain joins TRBV18 to TRBJ2-7; the D gene is possibly TRBD1 (5 bases). CDR3 size: 15 residues. V was clipped by 2 bases and J by 2 bases, with 13 bases between them. Germline CDR1 reads KGHSH; CDR2 reads LQKENI. The CDR3 here is CASSPSSQGPYEQYF. The CDR3 DNA is TGTGCCAGCTCACCATCGTCCCAGGGTCCCTACGAGCAGTACTTC.

The CDR3 sequence: CASSAGLAVAGELFF. In DNA, the CDR3 is TGCGCCAGCAGCGCGGGACTAGCGGTAGCCGGGGAGCTGTTTTTT. The chain is built from TRBV5-1 and TRBJ2-2; TRBD2 agrees at 11 bases. The CDR3 has 15 amino acids. Germline-derived CDR1 and CDR2 are SGHRS and YFSETQ. Trimming cost V 4 bases and J 6 bases; bases outside gene matches: 5.

J is TRBJ2-1 and V is TRBV10-3, with 10 bases that match TRBD1. The CDR3 length is 15 residues. J gave up 9 bases and V 0 bases, and 5 bases lay outside the gene matches. Germline V gene sequence: CDR1 ENHRY, CDR2 SYGVKD. CDR3 coding DNA: TGTGCCATCAGTGAGTCGAGACAGGGGGCGATTGAGCAGTTCTTC. Protein sequence: CAISESRQGAIEQFF.

CDR3 in amino acids: CASSFRGSNEKLFF. The CDR3 coding sequence is TGTGCCAGCAGCTTCAGGGGGAGTAATGAAAAACTGTTTTTT. V and J are TRBV7-6 and TRBJ1-4; the match to TRBD1 covers 7 bases. V shed 3 bases and J 4 bases; nucleotides not matched to a gene: 2. This CDR3 has 14 amino acids. Germline V gives CDR1 SGHVS, CDR2 FNYEAQ.

CDR3 bases: TGCGCCAGCAGTCCCCAAGGTAGCGGAGGGGAGGAGACCCAGTACTTC. This encodes CASSPQGSGGEETQYF. The chain links TRBV5-1 to TRBJ2-5; TRBD2 might be the D (6 bases). Germline values: CDR1 SGHRS, CDR2 YFSETQ. The ends were cut back, 5 bases at V and 5 bases at J, with 22 bases in the middle. The CDR3 is 16 amino acids.

The V and J genes are TRBV6-5 and TRBJ1-5; no firm D call. This CDR3 region has 14 residues. V dropped 8 bases and J dropped 0 bases, with 11 bases sitting between them. Looked up from germline, CDR1 is MNHEY and CDR2 is SVGAGI. The CDR3 loop is CASSAAGSNQPQHF. The CDR3 coding sequence is TGTGCCAGCTCGGCAGCGGGTAGCAATCAGCCCCAGCATTTT.

The chain uses TRBV7-2 and TRBJ2-2, with D unresolved. V was clipped by 0 bases and J by 6 bases, with 5 bases between them. Germline loops: CDR1 SGHTA, CDR2 FQGNSA. The CDR3 spans 13 residues. DNA for the CDR3: TGTGCCAGCAGCTTAGCTTGGCCCGGGGAGCTGTTTTTT. It encodes CASSLAWPGELFF.

The chain joins TRBV7-2 to TRBJ1-2; the D gene is possibly TRBD1 (5 bases). Germline V gives CDR1 SGHTA, CDR2 FQGNSA. This CDR3 is built from 13 residues. Trimming took 5 bases from V and 7 from J, leaving 14 bases between them. CDR3 coding DNA: TGTGCCAGCAGCCGCGGGGGGGTTACTGGCTACACCTTC. Protein sequence: CASSRGGVTGYTF.

As regards this clone: At one of its ends the junction is not consistent with the germline gene, which may arise from a read error. The sample contains more than one DNA sequence encoding this CDR3. This chain joins TRBV9 and TRBJ1-1; 7 bases agree with TRBD1. This CDR3 is 13 amino acids long. CDR1 and CDR2 from the germline V gene are SGDLS and YYNGEE. CDR3 nucleotide sequence: TGTGCCAGCAGCGTAATGGGACAGAATGAAGCCTTCTTT. It specifies CASSVMGQNEAFF.

CDR3 coding DNA: TGCGCCAGCAGCCAAAACGGCCACGTTTCCAGCGGGGGGGCAGCGTCCTACGAGCAGTACTTC. Amino acid sequence: CASSQNGHVSSGGAASYEQYF. The chain recombines TRBV4-3 with TRBJ2-7, with 10 bases aligning to TRBD2. Germline CDR1 LGHNA, CDR2 YSLEER. V shed 2 bases, J shed 1 base, and the junction held 20 bases outside the gene matches. The CDR3 has 21 amino acids.

The rearrangement links TRBV2 to TRBJ2-2; TRBD1 matches 8 bases. This CDR3 is 18 amino acids long. Germline V gene lookup returns CDR1 SNHLY and CDR2 FYNNEI. Trimming at V came to 6 bases and at J to 2 bases, leaving 14 bases not matched to a gene. The CDR3 loop reads CASRMIGQGRINTGELFF. CDR3 nucleotides: TGTGCCAGCAGAATGATCGGACAGGGCAGAATTAACACCGGGGAGCTGTTTTTT.

The chain couples TRBV5-1 to TRBJ1-1; 8 positions agree with TRBD1. CDR3 length: 14 residues. Germline CDR1 reads SGHRS; CDR2 reads YFSETQ. V gave up 8 bases and J gave up 2 bases; unmatched junction bases: 8. The CDR3 loop is CASNTGTGNTEAFF. The CDR3 nucleotides read TGCGCCAGTAACACCGGGACAGGTAACACTGAAGCTTTCTTT.

This chain connects TRBV28 to TRBJ1-4; 7 bases align to TRBD1. The CDR3 contains 15 residues. The V gene's germline CDR1 is MDHEN and CDR2 SYDVKM. V was pared by 8 bases and J by 2 bases, with 8 bases of the junction left unmatched. The CDR3 loop is CASSQGDFTNEKLFF. In DNA form, the CDR3 reads TGTGCCAGCTCTCAGGGGGACTTTACTAATGAAAAACTGTTTTTT. Supplemented by reference TRBV28 and TRBJ1-4, the full variable domain reads DVKVTQSSRYLVKRTGEKVFLECVQDMDHENMFWYRQDPGLGLRLIYFSYDVKMKEKGDIPEGYSVSREKKERFSLILESASTNQTSMYLCASSQGDFTNEKLFFGSGTQLSVL.

The rearrangement joins TRBV9 to TRBJ1-1; a weak D match, TRBD1 (6 bases). CDR1 SGDLS and CDR2 YYNGEE come from the germline V gene. Trimming removed 0 bases at V and 6 bases at J, with 12 bases between. CDR3 size: 14 residues. The CDR3 region is CASSVEQGFSEAFF. The CDR3, as DNA: TGTGCCAGCAGCGTAGAACAGGGATTCTCTGAAGCTTTCTTT.

V and J are TRBV5-5 and TRBJ2-7, with 7 nucleotides matching TRBD1. The CDR3 extends over 15 amino acids. Germline V gene lookup returns CDR1 SGHKS and CDR2 YYEKEE (reference sequence). With V trimmed by 0 bases and J by 4 bases, 7 bases remained unmatched. CDR3 nucleotides: TGTGCCAGCAGCTTGGCGCCAGGGGGATTTTACGAGCAGTACTTC. Its protein product is CASSLAPGGFYEQYF.

The chain uses TRBV19 and TRBJ2-5; 7 bases are a match to TRBD2. Trimming cost V 5 bases and J 5 bases; bases outside gene matches: 5. The CDR3 sequence is 13 residues long. Germline CDR1 reads LNHDA; CDR2 reads SQIVND (reference sequence). The CDR3 loop is CASSPSGAETQYF. The CDR3 coding sequence is TGTGCCAGTAGTCCAAGCGGGGCGGAGACCCAGTACTTC.